This T cell receptor beta chain was sequenced during a study of blood T cells in healthy people across ages (dated by TCRdb to between 2014 and 2016). For the study in its entirety: In model experiments, template switching captured about one uniquely barcoded TCR beta cDNA molecule for every two T cells. To track age-related changes in TCR beta repertoire diversity, the study relied on deep sequencing normalized with unique cDNA molecular identifiers. Donors were grouped into four age groups: young (average approximately 16 years), middle-aged (39), aged (over 55) and long-lived (around 82). The study analyzed two additional independent replicas of 1 million unique cDNA reads from the same blood draw for two donors, one aged 18 to 30 and one aged 80 or older. To avoid experimental bias, donors of different ages were randomly spread across the sequencing lanes. Broad study findings and their caveats: Estimates of total diversity based on one million sequenced T cells were considered lower bounds and underestimates. The CMV infection status of donors was not known, potentially confounding age-related changes in expanded clonotypes. Bulk unsorted PBMC profiling prevented conclusive comparison of naive and antigen-experienced compartments. Compared with the aged group, the long-lived group had more naive CD4+ T cells, fewer expanded clones and increased TCR diversity, suggesting age selection. Observed TCR beta diversity per million T cells fell roughly linearly with age, and a significant reduction was already apparent by age around 39. There was a strong correlation between observed TCR beta diversity and the percentage of naive T cells measured by flow cytometry.

On this clonotype: This clone's antigen is unknown. No per-base quality is available; no much larger clone lies one base away.

Systemically healthy Caucasian individuals from Russia, about 38 in total and aged about 6 to 100 years, were included as donors. Around 9.7 milliliters of peripheral blood were collected from each donor into EDTA-treated Vacutainer tubes. PBMCs were isolated by Ficoll-Paque density-gradient centrifugation, with at least 6 million obtained per sample. Trizol reagent was used to extract total RNA from PBMCs, with at least 5.5 micrograms per sample. For every donor, flow cytometry on a PBMC aliquot measured the percentage of naive CD45RAhigh/CD27high T cells. V gives up 5 bases and J gives up 1 base, and the segment between their germline ends measures 3 bases. According to the germline V gene (reference sequence), CDR1 reads DFQATT and CDR2 reads SNEGSKA. From cysteine to phenylalanine, the CDR3 is 11 amino acids long. Only the CDR3 portion is preserved as DNA: 33 bases, with reading frame beginning at the first base.

Libraries were made using 5' RACE. A second PCR of 7 to 11 cycles was run with a J-beta primer mix and a sample-barcoded 5' primer. A template-switch 5' adaptor carrying 12 random nucleotides introduced a unique molecular identifier onto each TCR beta cDNA molecule. Each sample yielded at least 2.5 million CDR3-containing paired-end reads. First-strand cDNA synthesis was performed from all RNA using the Mint cDNA synthesis kit, with priming by a TRBC-specific oligonucleotide. Following uracil-DNA glycosylase treatment, all cDNA underwent a first 18-cycle PCR with the universal primers M1SS and BC2_uni_R. Processing in the source paper ran as follows. For normalization, 1 million high-quality reads, each with a distinct molecular identifier, were randomly selected from each sample. Instead of being binned into consensus sequences, reads that shared molecular identifiers were thrown out. MiTCR, set to a Q25 quality threshold and the strictest error-elimination algorithm, was used for CDR3 identification, clonotype clustering and error correction. A nonparametric unseen species model with Euler transformation was used to estimate a lower bound on total TCR beta diversity. The public reads were reprocessed in TCRdb via fastp at Q25 and MiXCR, keeping in-frame beta chains. Identical CDR3 protein sequences are pooled into one entry, listed with their most common genes and DNA. What appears here as the V and J calls and clone size reflects TCRdb's work, not the paper's. This sample has over 1,500,000 distinct CDR3 sequences in its table, and 30% to 40% of those were observed once. 20% to 25% of the sample lies in the top ten.

The sample taken for sequencing was blood. This receptor was taken from a human donor in good health. The chain is encoded by TRBV20-1 joined to TRBJ1-5; too little of a D gene remains to name it. CDR3 loop: CSAGSNQPQHF. The DNA is as follows: TGCAGTGCTGGCAGCAATCAGCCCCAGCATTTT.